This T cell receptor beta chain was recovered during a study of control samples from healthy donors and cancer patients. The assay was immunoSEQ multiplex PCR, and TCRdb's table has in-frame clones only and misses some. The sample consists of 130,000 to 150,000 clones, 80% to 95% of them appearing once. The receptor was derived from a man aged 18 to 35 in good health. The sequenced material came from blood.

CDR3: CSAYDGVNTEAFF. The CDR3 nucleotides read TGCAGCGCATACGACGGAGTGAACACTGAAGCTTTCTTT. The chain links TRBV29-1 to TRBJ1-1; unclear D gene. The germline V and J ends were trimmed by 7 bases and 0 bases, with 12 bases remaining between them. Germline V gene data show CDR1 as SQVTM and CDR2 as ANQGSEA. CDR3 length equals 13 residues.